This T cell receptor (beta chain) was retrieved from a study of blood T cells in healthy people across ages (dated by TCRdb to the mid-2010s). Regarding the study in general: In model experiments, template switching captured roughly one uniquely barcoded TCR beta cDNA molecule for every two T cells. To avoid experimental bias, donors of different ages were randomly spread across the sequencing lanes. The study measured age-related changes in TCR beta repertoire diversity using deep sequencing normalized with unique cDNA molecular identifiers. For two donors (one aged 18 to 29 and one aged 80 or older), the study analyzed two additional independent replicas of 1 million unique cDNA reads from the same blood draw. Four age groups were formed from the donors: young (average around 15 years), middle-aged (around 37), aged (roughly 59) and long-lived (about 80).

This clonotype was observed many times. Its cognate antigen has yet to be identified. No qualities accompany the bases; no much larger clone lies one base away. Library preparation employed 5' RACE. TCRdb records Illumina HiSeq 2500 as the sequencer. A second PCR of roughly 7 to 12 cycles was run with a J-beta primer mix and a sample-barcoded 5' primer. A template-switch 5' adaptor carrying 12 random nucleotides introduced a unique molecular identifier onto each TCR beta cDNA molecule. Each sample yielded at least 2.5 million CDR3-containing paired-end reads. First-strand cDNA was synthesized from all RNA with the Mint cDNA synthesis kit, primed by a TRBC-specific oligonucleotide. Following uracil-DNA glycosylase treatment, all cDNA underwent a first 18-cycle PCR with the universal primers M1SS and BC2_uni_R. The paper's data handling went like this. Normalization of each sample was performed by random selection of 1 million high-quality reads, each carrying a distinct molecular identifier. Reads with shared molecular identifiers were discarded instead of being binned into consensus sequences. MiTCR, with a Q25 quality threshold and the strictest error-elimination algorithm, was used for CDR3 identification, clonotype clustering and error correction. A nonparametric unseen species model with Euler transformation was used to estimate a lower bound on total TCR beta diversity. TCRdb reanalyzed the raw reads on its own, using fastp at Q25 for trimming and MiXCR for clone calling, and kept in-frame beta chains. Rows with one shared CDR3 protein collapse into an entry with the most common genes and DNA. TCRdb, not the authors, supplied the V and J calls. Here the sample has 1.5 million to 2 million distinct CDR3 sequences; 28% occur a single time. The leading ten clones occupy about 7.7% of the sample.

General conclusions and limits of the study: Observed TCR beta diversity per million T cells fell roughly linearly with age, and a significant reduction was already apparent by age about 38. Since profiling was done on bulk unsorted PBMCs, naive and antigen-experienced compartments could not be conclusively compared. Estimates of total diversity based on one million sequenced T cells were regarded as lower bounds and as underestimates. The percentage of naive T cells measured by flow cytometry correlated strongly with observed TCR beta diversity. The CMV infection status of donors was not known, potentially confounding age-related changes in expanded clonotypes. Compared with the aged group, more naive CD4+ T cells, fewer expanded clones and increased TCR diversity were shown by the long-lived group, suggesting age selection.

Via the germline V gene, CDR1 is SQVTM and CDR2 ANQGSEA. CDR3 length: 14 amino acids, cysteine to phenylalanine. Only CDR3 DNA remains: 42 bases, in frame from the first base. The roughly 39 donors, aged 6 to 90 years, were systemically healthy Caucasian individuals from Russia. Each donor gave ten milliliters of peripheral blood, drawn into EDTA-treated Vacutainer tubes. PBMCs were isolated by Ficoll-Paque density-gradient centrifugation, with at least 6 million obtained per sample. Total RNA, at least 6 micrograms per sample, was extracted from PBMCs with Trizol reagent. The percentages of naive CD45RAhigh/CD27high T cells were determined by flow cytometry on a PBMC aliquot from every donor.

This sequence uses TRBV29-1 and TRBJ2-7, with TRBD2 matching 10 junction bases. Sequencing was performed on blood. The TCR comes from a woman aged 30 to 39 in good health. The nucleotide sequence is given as TGCAGAGACTCCGGGACTAGCGATCCCTACGAGCAGTACTTC. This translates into CRDSGTSDPYEQYF.